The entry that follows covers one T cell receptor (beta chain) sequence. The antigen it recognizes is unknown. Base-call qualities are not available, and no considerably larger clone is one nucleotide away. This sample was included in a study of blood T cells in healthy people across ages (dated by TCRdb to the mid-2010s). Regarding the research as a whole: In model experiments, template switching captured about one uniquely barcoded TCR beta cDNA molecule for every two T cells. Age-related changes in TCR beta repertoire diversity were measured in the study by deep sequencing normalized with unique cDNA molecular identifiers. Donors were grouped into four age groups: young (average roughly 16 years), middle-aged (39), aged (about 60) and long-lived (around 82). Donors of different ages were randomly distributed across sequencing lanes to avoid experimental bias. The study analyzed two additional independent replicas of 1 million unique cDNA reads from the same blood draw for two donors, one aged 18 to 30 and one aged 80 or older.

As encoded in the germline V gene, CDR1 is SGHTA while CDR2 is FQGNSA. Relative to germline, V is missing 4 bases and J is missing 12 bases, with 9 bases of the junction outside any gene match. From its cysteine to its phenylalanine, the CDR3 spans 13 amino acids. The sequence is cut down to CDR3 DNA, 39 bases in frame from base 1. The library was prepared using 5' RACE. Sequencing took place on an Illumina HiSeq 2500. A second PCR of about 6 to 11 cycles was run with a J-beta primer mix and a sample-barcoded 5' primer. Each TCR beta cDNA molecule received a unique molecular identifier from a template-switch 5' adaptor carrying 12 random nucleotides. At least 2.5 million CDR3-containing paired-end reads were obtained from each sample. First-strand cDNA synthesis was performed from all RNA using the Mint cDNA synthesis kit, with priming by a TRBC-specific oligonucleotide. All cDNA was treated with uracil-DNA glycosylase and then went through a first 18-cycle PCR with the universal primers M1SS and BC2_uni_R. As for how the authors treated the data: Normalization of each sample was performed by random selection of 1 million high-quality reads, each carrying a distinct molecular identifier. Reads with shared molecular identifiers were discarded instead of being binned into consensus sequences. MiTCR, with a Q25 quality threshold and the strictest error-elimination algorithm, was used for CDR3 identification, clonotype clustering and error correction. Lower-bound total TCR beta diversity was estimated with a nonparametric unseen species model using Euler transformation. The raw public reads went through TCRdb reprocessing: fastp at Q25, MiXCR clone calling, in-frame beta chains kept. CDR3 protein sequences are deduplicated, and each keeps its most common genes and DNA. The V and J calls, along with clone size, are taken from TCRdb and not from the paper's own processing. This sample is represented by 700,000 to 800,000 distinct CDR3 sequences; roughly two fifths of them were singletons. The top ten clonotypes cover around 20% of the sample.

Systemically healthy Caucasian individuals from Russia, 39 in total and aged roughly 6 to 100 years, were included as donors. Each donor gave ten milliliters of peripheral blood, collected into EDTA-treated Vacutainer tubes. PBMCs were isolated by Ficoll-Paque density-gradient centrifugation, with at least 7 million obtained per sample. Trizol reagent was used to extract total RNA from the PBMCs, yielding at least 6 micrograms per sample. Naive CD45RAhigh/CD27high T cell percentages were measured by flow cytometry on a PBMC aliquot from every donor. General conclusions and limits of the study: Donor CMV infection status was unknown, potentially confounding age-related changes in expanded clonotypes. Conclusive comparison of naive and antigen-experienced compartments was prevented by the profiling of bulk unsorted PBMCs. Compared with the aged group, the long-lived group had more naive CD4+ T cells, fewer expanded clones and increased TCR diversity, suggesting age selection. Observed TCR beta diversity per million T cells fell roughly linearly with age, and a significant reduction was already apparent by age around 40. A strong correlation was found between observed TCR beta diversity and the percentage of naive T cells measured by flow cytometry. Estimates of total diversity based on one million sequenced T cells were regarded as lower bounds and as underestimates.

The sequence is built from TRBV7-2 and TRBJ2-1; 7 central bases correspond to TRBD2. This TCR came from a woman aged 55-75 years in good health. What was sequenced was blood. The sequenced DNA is TGTGCCAGCAGCTCCAGACTAGCAATAGGGCAGTTCTTC. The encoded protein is CASSSRLAIGQFF.